The rows below give T cell receptor beta chains drawn from one sample of a study of blood T cell repertoires in COVID-19. The data were produced by immunoSEQ multiplex PCR, yet TCRdb's version contains in-frame clones alone and is incomplete. The sample has 65,000 to 85,000 clones, around 86% seen once. The sample taken for sequencing was peripheral blood. All receptors come from a woman between 18 and 29 years old with acute or convalescent COVID-19. The conserved cysteine and the conserved F or W are not part of the CDR3 here. Size is stated for part of the rows, as once, few or many counts, or as a class when the clone is expanded.

>NA|13|TRBJ2-2|TRBV11-1
ASSLIPGGLGELF
>once|13|TRBJ1-3|TRBV6-1
ASSDRTGAGNTIY
>NA|12|TRBJ1-1|TRBV28
ATRPAGENTEAF
>NA|11|TRBJ2-7|TRBV3-1/TRBV3-2
ASSQDPAGRQY
>NA|15|TRBJ1-6|TRBV4-1
ASSQGPGQGKGSPLH
>NA|17|TRBJ2-3|TRBV9
ASSTTSGGRFVSTDTQY
>NA|13|TRBJ1-3|TRBV5-6
ASSLVGASGNTIY
>NA|14|TRBJ2-1|TRBV18
ASSPSGGRSYNEQF
>NA|11|TRBJ1-2|TRBV29-1
SVRDRSSYGYT
>NA|15|TRBJ2-2|TRBV24-1
ATSDLSGGVNTGELF
>NA|11|TRBJ1-6|TRBV19
ASRDRGNSPLH
>NA|17|TRBJ2-5|TRBV14
ASSQGGGLAGVRRETQY
>NA|13|TRBJ1-1|TRBV10-3
AISAGQTRGTEAF
>NA|13|TRBJ1-6|TRBV30
AWSIGKTYNSPLH
>NA|17|TRBJ2-1|TRBV4-2
ASSQLRTSGRPPTHEQF
>NA|14|TRBJ2-5|TRBV3-1/TRBV3-2
ASSQAGLAGEETQY
>NA|13|TRBJ2-1|TRBV6-6
ASSPPGQTYNEQF
>NA|13|TRBJ2-7|TRBV6-5
ASSPKTSGGYEQY
>NA|9|TRBJ2-3|TRBV28
ASSFKDTQY
>NA|15|TRBJ1-5|TRBV24-1
ATSDPGGRDLNQPQH
>once|15|TRBJ2-2|TRBV7-9
ASSPRLGQTNTGELF
>once|13|TRBJ2-2|TRBV6-5
ASTPNRVGTGELF
>NA|14|TRBJ2-5|TRBV9
ASSVRSGGALQTQY
>NA|13|TRBJ1-6|TRBV6-5
ASSPLQGSNSPLH
>NA|15|TRBJ2-1|TRBV27
ASSLRLAGYSYNEQF
>NA|12|TRBJ2-7|TRBV11-1
ASSSPGGAHEQY
>few|11|TRBJ2-1|TRBV12-3/TRBV12-4
ASSLGTGTEQF
>NA|12|TRBJ1-1|TRBV25-1
ASSEDRLNTEAF
>NA|14|TRBJ2-1|TRBV6-2/TRBV6-3
ASSYLNGGRDNEQF
>NA|14|TRBJ1-4|TRBV7-8
ASSSNRQGVNEKLF
>NA|10|TRBJ1-2|TRBV2
ASSPGGDGYT
>NA|10|TRBJ1-2|TRBV29-1
SVRTGVYGYT
>NA|11|TRBJ1-1|TRBV27
ASSSKLSTEAF
>NA|15|TRBJ1-5|TRBV7-2
ASSLDPGEGTNQPQH
>NA|9|TRBJ1-1|TRBV25-1
ASSEGQQAF
>NA|12|TRBJ1-5|TRBV19
ASSMRQGNQPQH
>NA|11|TRBJ1-3|TRBV6-6
AVLMPSGNTIY
>NA|12|TRBJ1-2|TRBV5-6
ASSLGGRGYGYT
>NA|12|TRBJ2-7|TRBV7-9
ASSLNGLAYEQY
>NA|11|TRBJ1-2|TRBV30
ARIDRGQGGYT
>NA|12|TRBJ2-3|TRBV5-4
ASSADEDTDTQY
>NA|12|TRBJ1-6|TRBV2
ASGRTNYNSPLH
>NA|11|TRBJ2-5|TRBV6-5
ASSRIREETQY
>NA|13|TRBJ1-5|TRBV6-6
ASKPGQYSNQPQH
>NA|13|TRBJ2-7|TRBV29-1
SVEDGLSAAYEQY
>NA|13|TRBJ2-7|TRBV2
ASSEFGEGRYEQY